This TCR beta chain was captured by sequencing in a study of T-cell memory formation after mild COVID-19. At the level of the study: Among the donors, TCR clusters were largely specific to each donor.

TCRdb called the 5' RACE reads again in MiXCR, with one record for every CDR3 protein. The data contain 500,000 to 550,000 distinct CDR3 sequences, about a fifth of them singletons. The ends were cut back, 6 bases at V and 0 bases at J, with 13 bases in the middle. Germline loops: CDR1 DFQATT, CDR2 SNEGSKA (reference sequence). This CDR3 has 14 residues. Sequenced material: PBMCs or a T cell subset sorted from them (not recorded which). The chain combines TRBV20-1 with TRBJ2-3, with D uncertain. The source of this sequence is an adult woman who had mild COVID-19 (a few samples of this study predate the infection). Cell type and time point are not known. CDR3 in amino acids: CSAQTQPSTDTQYF. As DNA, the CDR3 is TGCAGTGCCCAGACCCAACCGAGCACAGATACGCAGTATTTT.